This TCR beta chain was captured in a study of control samples from healthy donors and cancer patients. J lost 1 base, V lost 4 bases, and 5 bases had no gene match. This CDR3 is built from 15 residues. Germline V gives CDR1 MGHDK, CDR2 SYGVNS. Assay: immunoSEQ multiplex PCR; the TCRdb copy retains only in-frame clones and omits some. The sample holds 120,000 to 150,000 clones; about nine tenths are singletons and the top ten take over 4.5%. J is TRBJ1-1 and V is TRBV25-1, with TRBD1 matching 8 bases. The clonotype originates from a young man in good health. Material: blood. The CDR3: CASSAQGARNTEAFF. The DNA of the CDR3 is TGTGCCAGCAGTGCCCAGGGGGCGAGGAACACTGAAGCTTTCTTT.